This T cell receptor beta chain stems from a study of T cell repertoires in cytomegalovirus infection. CDR3 size: 13 residues. The V end lost 7 bases, the J end lost 2 bases, and 12 bases lay between the germline ends. Per the germline V gene, CDR1 is SEHNR and CDR2 is FQNEAQ (reference sequence). TCRdb re-called the reads through MiXCR, storing one row per CDR3 protein. The data hold some 920,000 distinct CDR3 sequences, with roughly 30% observed a single time. This clonotype was counted many times. No antigen is known for it. The sequence was obtained from a human donor in good health (CMV status not recorded). Some clones in this sample may be carry-over from other donors' samples. Sequencing used cultured CD8+ T cells from PBMCs, obtained from culture after CMV antigen stimulation. V gene TRBV7-9 combines with J gene TRBJ2-7; D is perhaps TRBD2 (5 bases). The CDR3 nucleotides read TGTGCCAGCATGGGTGTGACTACCTACGAGCAGTACGTC. It is translated as CASMGVTTYEQYV.